The rows below give T cell receptor beta chains drawn from one sample of a study of graft-versus-host responses after intestinal transplantation. TCRdb's copy holds only in-frame clones and misses some; the assay was immunoSEQ multiplex PCR. The table lists around 45,000 clones, over 85% of them singletons. Sequenced here: PBMCs, sampled approximately 360 days after intestinal transplant. The receptors originated from a human patient who received an intestinal transplant, so some T cells may come from the graft donor. Both conserved end residues are part of each CDR3. The D gene is left open where the match is weak. Clone size is not always given. Where it is, it says once, few, many or a class for expanded clones.

TRBJ2-5,.,TRBV6-1,TRBD2,TGTGCCAGCAGTGGCTTAGCGGGGGGGGAGACCCAGTACTTC,CASSGLAGGETQYF
TRBJ2-2,.,TRBV4-1,.,TGCGCCAGCAGCGCAGTATCCCAGGGCACCGGGGAGCTGTTTTTT,CASSAVSQGTGELFF
TRBJ2-6,.,TRBV28,.,TGTGCCAGCAGCTCTACTCCGGGACAATCCCCCTCTGGGGCCAACGTCCTGACTTTC,CASSSTPGQSPSGANVLTF
TRBJ2-5,.,TRBV7-3,TRBD1,TGTGCCAGCAGCTTAGAAGCAGGGGGATGGGAGACCCAGTACTTC,CASSLEAGGWETQYF
TRBJ1-1,.,TRBV5-1,.,TGCGCCAGCAGCTCCGCGGGGGAGTTGAACACTGAAGCTTTCTTT,CASSSAGELNTEAFF
TRBJ2-3,.,TRBV4-1,TRBD2,TGCGCCAGCAGCCAATATGACACCGGGACTAGCGGGAACACAGATACGCAGTATTTT,CASSQYDTGTSGNTDTQYF
TRBJ2-7,few,TRBV6-5,TRBD1,TGTGCCAGCGGTGACAGGGGCAGTTTTTACGAGCAGTACTTC,CASGDRGSFYEQYF
TRBJ2-6,.,TRBV9,TRBD1,TGTGCCAGCAGCGTAGCATCGACAGGGCTTAGCTCTGGGGCCAACGTCCTGACTTTC,CASSVASTGLSSGANVLTF
TRBJ2-3,.,TRBV11-2,.,TGTGCCAGCAGCTTAGCAAGTAGTTGGGGACTGCAGTATTTT,CASSLASSWGLQYF
TRBJ2-5,.,TRBV19,TRBD2,TGTGCCAGCAGACTAGCGGGCCAAGAGACCCAGTACTTC,CASRLAGQETQYF
TRBJ1-4,few,TRBV5-1,.,TGCGCCAGCAGCATCGGGGGGAGGGCTAATGAAAAACTGTTTTTT,CASSIGGRANEKLFF
TRBJ2-7,.,TRBV5-4,TRBD2,TGTGCCAGCAGCGCCGGGACTAGCGGGGGGACCATCTCCTACGAGCAGTACTTC,CASSAGTSGGTISYEQYF
TRBJ1-1,.,TRBV19,TRBD1,TGTGCCAGTAGTAGGACAGGGCAGAACACTGAAGCTTTCTTT,CASSRTGQNTEAFF
TRBJ1-5,.,TRBV6-5,.,TGTGCCAGCAGCCGCGGACCCGGTAGCAATCAGCCCCAGCATTTT,CASSRGPGSNQPQHF